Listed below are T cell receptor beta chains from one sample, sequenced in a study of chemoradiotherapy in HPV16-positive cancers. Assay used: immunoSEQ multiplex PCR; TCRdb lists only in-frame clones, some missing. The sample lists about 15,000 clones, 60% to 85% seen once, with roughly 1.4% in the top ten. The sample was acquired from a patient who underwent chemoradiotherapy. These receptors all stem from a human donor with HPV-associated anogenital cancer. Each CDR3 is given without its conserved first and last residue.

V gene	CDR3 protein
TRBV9	ASSPRGNSGTEAF
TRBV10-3	AISEASIGGNTEAF
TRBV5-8	ASSSSWDRTYQPQH
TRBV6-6	ASRDRPYEQY
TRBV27	ASSLMGQGANEQF
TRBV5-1	ASSLRGGPGDTQY
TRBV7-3	ASSLTSGGAFDTQY
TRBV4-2	ASSQDLGGGNYGYT
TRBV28	ASSSPRTSGNYNEQF
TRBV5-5	ASSGAGVQETQY
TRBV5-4	ASSSEGTTETQY
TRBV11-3	ASSLDSRLTMNTEAF
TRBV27	ASRPLGQGTPYEQY
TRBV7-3	ASSPLGGHLSDTQY
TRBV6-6	ASSRAGQPQH
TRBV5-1	ASSLAATSGGVSYEQY
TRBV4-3	ASSRVYSQAAYGYT
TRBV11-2	ASSPGYRLANTGELF
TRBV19	ASSGGPRNTEAF
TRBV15	ATSREQAGHYEQY
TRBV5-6	ASSPMGWGKGDTEAF
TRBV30	AWRGPRMTGSGTQY
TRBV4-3	ASSQRGGDPYNEQF
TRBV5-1	ASTRDRGPNEQF
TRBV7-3	ASSHTGTGPYEQY
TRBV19	ASSDRTGADTQY
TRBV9	ASSVAFYNEQF
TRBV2	ASSERTSGGRSQLY
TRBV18	ASSPDQAPGSPLH
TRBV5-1	ASRLTGDDFGELF
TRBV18	ASSPVAGQETQY
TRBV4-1	ASSPYEGGGEKLF
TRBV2	ASSGGQGGGNQPQH
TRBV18	ASSQGQGAETIY
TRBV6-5	ASRQGFEKLF
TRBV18	ASSRGQSPYEQY
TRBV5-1	ASSLFYNEQF
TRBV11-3	ASSLVGTSNEQF
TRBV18	ASSPPPDGGTQY
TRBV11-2	ASSLLLQGAWDEQY
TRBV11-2	ASSLEAGKNIQY
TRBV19	ASSPYRESSYEQY
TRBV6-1	ASFLGRIRETQY
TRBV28	ASSPPRGAEDYGYT
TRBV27	ASSSTSGGLVYNEQF
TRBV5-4	ASSLGGYPWTQY
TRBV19	APRGEDEKLF
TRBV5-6	ASSPQGQRYGYT
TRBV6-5	ARPTNFPYEQY
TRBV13	ASSGDSYEQY
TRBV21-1	ASSKILAGGTNTGELF
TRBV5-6	ASSPRTGGSSNEKLF
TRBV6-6	ASSSKSSYNEQF
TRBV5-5	ASSLQAGVRGYT